Listed below are T cell receptor beta chains from one sample, sequenced in a study of metastatic and nonmetastatic thyroid tumors. TCRdb re-called clones via MiXCR from the PCR reads. This table has approximately 50,000 clones, 20% to 25% appearing once. What was sequenced was blood. The receptor set was obtained from a female donor with papillary thyroid cancer or a benign thyroid nodule (not recorded which). Some clones in this sample may be carry-over from other donors' samples. The CDR3 runs from the conserved cysteine through the conserved F or W. D genes are given only for firm matches. Size is omitted from some rows. Given values are once, few, many or a class for expanded clones.

CDR3 protein,CDR3 DNA,V gene,clone size,D gene,J gene
CASSRYRAHEQYF,TGTGCCAGCAGTCGGTACAGGGCCCACGAGCAGTACTTC,TRBV6-1,.,.,TRBJ2-7
CATSELRTSGRATNNEQFF,TGTGCCACCAGTGAACTCAGGACTAGCGGGAGGGCCACTAACAATGAGCAGTTCTTC,TRBV24-1,many,TRBD2,TRBJ2-1
CASSQRTTYEQYF,TGTGCCAGCAGCCAAAGGACAACGTACGAGCAGTACTTC,TRBV3-1,many,.,TRBJ2-7
CSARDPTLSTQYF,TGCAGTGCTAGAGACCCCACCCTGAGTACGCAGTATTTT,TRBV20-1,many,.,TRBJ2-3
CASRSYISGNQPQHF,TGTGCCAGCAGGTCCTACATCTCGGGCAATCAGCCCCAGCATTTT,TRBV2,many,.,TRBJ1-5
CASGQGGSGETQYF,TGTGCTAGTGGTCAAGGGGGATCGGGGGAGACCCAGTACTTC,TRBV12-5,many,.,TRBJ2-5
CASSSALAVGSYEQYF,TGTGCCAGCAGTTCCGCTCTAGCGGTAGGTTCCTACGAGCAGTACTTC,TRBV6-2/TRBV6-3,few,TRBD2,TRBJ2-7
CASSPGLAGWDTQYF,TGTGCCAGCAGCCCCGGACTAGCGGGATGGGATACGCAGTATTTT,TRBV3-1,many,TRBD2,TRBJ2-3
CASSLAPSGGVNNEQFF,TGTGCCAGCAGTCTAGCCCCTAGCGGGGGGGTAAACAATGAGCAGTTCTTC,TRBV7-2,.,TRBD2,TRBJ2-1
CASRLGPGANVLTF,TGTGCCAGCAGGCTAGGGCCCGGGGCCAACGTCCTGACTTTC,TRBV7-3,many,.,TRBJ2-6
CASSYSAGDYNEQFF,TGTGCCAGCAGTTACTCTGCGGGGGACTACAATGAGCAGTTCTTC,TRBV6-5,many,TRBD2,TRBJ2-1
CASSSATSGSSGEQYF,TGTGCCAGCAGTTCCGCGACTAGCGGCTCGTCGGGAGAGCAGTACTTC,TRBV6-6,.,TRBD2,TRBJ2-7
CATSRERGDYGYTF,TGTGCCACCAGCAGAGAACGAGGGGACTATGGCTACACCTTC,TRBV15,many,.,TRBJ1-2
CASSPRGRDEKLFF,TGTGCCAGCTCACCACGCGGCAGGGATGAAAAACTGTTTTTT,TRBV18,many,.,TRBJ1-4
CASILSEVDEQYF,TGCGCCAGCATCTTGTCAGAGGTCGACGAGCAGTACTTC,TRBV5-1,.,.,TRBJ2-7
CASSWTSGASYNEQFF,TGTGCCAGCAGTTGGACTAGCGGAGCTAGCTACAATGAGCAGTTCTTC,TRBV6-5,many,TRBD2,TRBJ2-1
CAWSVGGVHQPQHF,TGTGCCTGGAGTGTTGGGGGGGTTCATCAGCCCCAGCATTTT,TRBV30,many,.,TRBJ1-5
CASSLVTAGNYGYTF,TGTGCCAGCAGCTTGGTTACGGCGGGTAACTATGGTTACACCTTC,TRBV5-6,.,.,TRBJ1-2
CASSPTGREWETQYF,TGTGCCAGCAGTCCCACGGGGCGGGAGTGGGAGACCCAGTACTTC,TRBV27,many,TRBD2,TRBJ2-5
CASSSFLGGREQFF,TGTGCCAGCAGCTCCTTTTTGGGCGGGCGTGAGCAGTTCTTC,TRBV13,many,.,TRBJ2-1
CASGNVKPSGRDNEQFF,TGTGCCAGCGGAAACGTTAAGCCTAGCGGGAGGGATAATGAGCAGTTCTTC,TRBV6-5,many,TRBD2,TRBJ2-1
CSSTRGDREECEQYF,TGTTCCAGCACCCGTGGGGACAGGGAGGAGTGCGAGCAGTACTTC,TRBV6-8,.,TRBD1,TRBJ2-7
CATSDRSGDNEQFF,TGTGCCACCAGTGATCGTAGCGGGGACAATGAGCAGTTCTTC,TRBV24-1,many,TRBD2,TRBJ2-1
CSARVRATVQETQYF,TGCAGTGCTAGAGTACGGGCGACCGTCCAAGAGACCCAGTACTTC,TRBV20-1,many,.,TRBJ2-5
CASSQELPGLSTDTQYF,TGTGCCAGCAGCCAAGAACTTCCGGGGCTATCCACAGATACGCAGTATTTT,TRBV3-1,many,.,TRBJ2-3
CAWRGETGPYEQYF,TGTGCCTGGAGAGGCGAGACAGGGCCGTACGAGCAGTACTTC,TRBV30,many,TRBD1,TRBJ2-7
CASSPEVGHTQYF,TGTGCCAGCAGCCCCGAGGTGGGACATACGCAGTATTTT,TRBV7-8,many,.,TRBJ2-3
CASSPEAPTGNGGYTF,TGTGCCAGCAGCCCTGAAGCCCCGACAGGGAACGGTGGCTACACCTTC,TRBV3-1,many,TRBD1,TRBJ1-2
CASSRRRGNEKLFF,TGTGCCAGCAGCCGCAGGCGGGGGAACGAAAAACTGTTTTTT,TRBV27,many,.,TRBJ1-4
CASNPTGETEAFF,TGTGCCAGCAACCCGACAGGGGAGACTGAAGCTTTCTTT,TRBV12-3/TRBV12-4,.,TRBD1,TRBJ1-1
CASRRASGRGDEQFF,TGTGCCAGCAGACGCGCTAGCGGGAGAGGCGATGAGCAGTTCTTC,TRBV6-1,few,TRBD2,TRBJ2-1
CASSPTEVPDTQYF,TGCGCCAGCAGCCCGACAGAAGTCCCAGATACGCAGTATTTT,TRBV4-1,many,.,TRBJ2-3
CASSQAEGQLYEQYF,TGCGCCAGCAGTCAAGCTGAGGGGCAGCTCTACGAGCAGTACTTC,TRBV4-1,.,.,TRBJ2-7
CASSRQGSSGSNVLTF,TGTGCCAGCAGCCGACAGGGGAGCTCTGGGTCCAACGTCCTGACTTTC,TRBV5-4,.,TRBD1,TRBJ2-6
CASSLEQGARTDGYTF,TGTGCCAGCAGCCTGGAACAGGGGGCGCGAACCGATGGCTACACCTTC,TRBV11-1,many,TRBD1,TRBJ1-2
CASSPGTSGNEQYF,TGTGCCAGCAGTCCGGGGACTAGCGGTAACGAGCAGTACTTC,TRBV28,many,TRBD2,TRBJ2-7
CSARDWSNTIYF,TGCAGTGCTAGAGATTGGTCAAACACCATATATTTT,TRBV20-1,.,.,TRBJ1-3
CSARDIGLAGGYNEQFF,TGCAGTGCTAGAGATATTGGACTAGCGGGGGGCTACAATGAGCAGTTCTTC,TRBV20-1,many,TRBD2,TRBJ2-1
CASSLRDRSNYEQYF,TGTGCCAGCAGTCTACGGGACAGGTCAAACTACGAGCAGTACTTC,TRBV3-1,many,TRBD1,TRBJ2-7
CASSQGHVLSYEQYF,TGTGCCAGCAGTCAAGGACATGTCCTGAGCTACGAGCAGTACTTC,TRBV27,many,.,TRBJ2-7